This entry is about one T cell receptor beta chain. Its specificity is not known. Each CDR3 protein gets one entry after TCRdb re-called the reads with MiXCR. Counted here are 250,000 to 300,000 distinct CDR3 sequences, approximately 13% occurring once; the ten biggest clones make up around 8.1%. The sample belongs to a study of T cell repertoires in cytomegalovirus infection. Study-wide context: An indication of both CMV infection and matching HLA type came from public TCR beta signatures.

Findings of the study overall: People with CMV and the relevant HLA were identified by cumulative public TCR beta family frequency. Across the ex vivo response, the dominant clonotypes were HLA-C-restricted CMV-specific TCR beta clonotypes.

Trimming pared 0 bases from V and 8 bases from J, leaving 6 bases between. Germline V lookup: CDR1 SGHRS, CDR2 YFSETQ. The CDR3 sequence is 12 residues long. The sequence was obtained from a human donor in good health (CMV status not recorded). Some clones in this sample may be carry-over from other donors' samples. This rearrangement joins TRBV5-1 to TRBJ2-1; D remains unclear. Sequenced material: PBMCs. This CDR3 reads CASSLDLDEQFF. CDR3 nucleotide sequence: TGCGCCAGCAGCTTGGATCTGGATGAGCAGTTCTTC.